Below are 31 T cell receptor beta chains sequenced from a single sample in a study of graft-versus-host responses after intestinal transplantation. These receptors are not linked to any known antigen. Profiling relied on immunoSEQ multiplex PCR, and the TCRdb table lists in-frame clones only, not all of them. This sample has roughly 120,000 clones, with around nine tenths found just once. The sample here was unstimulated CD4+ T cells sorted from spleen or lymph node cells, taken before transplant. The receptor set was obtained from a human donor who was the organ donor for an intestinal transplant.

The chain joins TRBV6-6 to TRBJ2-3; 8 bases are shared with TRBD2. The V gene end was trimmed by 0 bases and the J gene end by 3 bases; junction bases not matched to a gene: 2. Per germline, CDR1 MNHNY and CDR2 SVGAGI (reference sequence). This CDR3 comprises 15 residues. DNA for the CDR3: TGTGCCAGCAGTTACTCGAGCGGGAGAACAGATACGCAGTATTTT. This gives the protein CASSYSSGRTDTQYF.

This clone was recorded only once. The DNA of the CDR3 is TGTGCCAGAAGCTTGAGGATGCGACGCTACAATGAGCAGTTCTTC. Translation: CARSLRMRRYNEQFF. This chain uses TRBV5-3 with TRBJ2-1; D uncertain. TRBV5-3 is recorded as an ORF, its role being uncertain. The CDR3 length is 15 residues. The V end lost 1 base, the J end lost 3 bases, and 11 bases lay between the germline ends.

The chain employs TRBV7-9 and TRBJ1-1, with a weak D call TRBD1 (6 bases). The V end was cut by 5 bases, the J end by 11 bases, with 15 bases between. Per germline, CDR1 SEHNR and CDR2 FQNEAQ (reference sequence). The CDR3 has 12 residues. The CDR3 spells CASSAAAGVAFF. DNA of the CDR3: TGTGCCAGCAGCGCGGCGGCAGGGGTGGCTTTCTTT.

This chain joins TRBV4-1 and TRBJ2-4; no clear D gene. The CDR3 length is 14 residues. The V gene lost 3 bases and the J gene lost 0 bases, with 6 bases spanning the gap. Germline CDR1 reads MGHRA; CDR2 reads YSYEKL. The CDR3 region has the DNA TGCGCCAGCAGCCACCCGTTAGCCAAAAACATTCAGTACTTC. It specifies CASSHPLAKNIQYF.

A remark on this clone: The identical CDR3 is also encoded by other nucleotide sequences in the sample. The chain recombines TRBV28 with TRBJ2-1, with TRBD1 identical over 10 bases. CDR3 length: 13 residues. The trim removed 3 bases at V and 7 bases at J, leaving 0 bases unmatched. Germline values: CDR1 MDHEN, CDR2 SYDVKM. The CDR3, as DNA: TGTGCCAGCAGTTTGGACAGGGGGAATGAGCAGTTCTTC. Its translation: CASSLDRGNEQFF.

The gene calls are TRBV2 and TRBJ2-7; no reliable D call. Trimming removed 1 base at V and 0 bases at J, with 7 bases between. The CDR3 length is 14 residues. Germline-derived CDR1 and CDR2 are SNHLY and FYNNEI. The CDR3 is CASSEVVSSYEQYF. The CDR3 DNA is TGTGCCAGCAGTGAAGTTGTGAGCTCCTACGAGCAGTACTTC.

This rearrangement joins TRBV6-1 to TRBJ2-5, with TRBD2 matching over 10 bases. V was clipped by 6 bases and J by 3 bases; unmatched bases: 4. This CDR3 has 14 amino acids. Germline CDR1 is MNHNS and CDR2 is SASEGT. CDR3 coding DNA: TGTGCCAGCAGAGCTAGCGGGGGTAAAGAGACCCAGTACTTC. The encoded protein is CASRASGGKETQYF.

The J gene is TRBJ1-5, the V gene TRBV5-5; no clear D. The ends were cut back, 0 bases at V and 1 base at J, with 2 bases in the middle. The germline gives CDR1 SGHKS, CDR2 YYEKEE (reference sequence). This CDR3 spans 13 amino acids. The CDR3 DNA follows: TGTGCCAGCAGCTTGGTCAGCAATCAGCCCCAGCATTTT. It translates to CASSLVSNQPQHF.

This chain uses TRBV7-9 with TRBJ2-2, with no clear D. CDR3 length: 18 amino acids. Germline lookup yields CDR1 SEHNR and CDR2 FQNEAQ (reference sequence). Trimming took off 2 bases at V and 0 bases at J, with 16 bases between the two ends. Here the CDR3 reads CASSLKFLVFANTGELFF. The CDR3 nucleotides are TGTGCCAGCAGCTTAAAATTCTTGGTCTTCGCGAACACCGGGGAGCTGTTTTTT.

The CDR3 loop reads CASVRQGANGYTF. The CDR3 DNA follows: TGTGCCAGCGTAAGGCAGGGGGCTAATGGCTACACCTTC. The rearrangement uses TRBV2 and TRBJ1-2; 8 bases line up with TRBD1. Looked up from germline, CDR1 is SNHLY and CDR2 is FYNNEI. J was trimmed by 6 bases and V by 8 bases; bases with no gene match: 8. The CDR3 length is 13 residues.

The CDR3 region is CASSISYQGQGKRETQYF. DNA of the CDR3: TGTGCCAGTAGTATCTCCTACCAGGGACAGGGGAAGAGGGAGACCCAGTACTTC. The chain has TRBV19 and TRBJ2-5; 10 bases map to TRBD1. The CDR3 loop spans 18 amino acids. The germline V gene encodes CDR1 LNHDA and CDR2 SQIVND (reference sequence). J gave up 5 bases and V 3 bases, and 15 bases lay outside the gene matches.

The rearrangement joins TRBV30 to TRBJ1-5; D is unresolved. Trimming stripped 1 base from V and 0 bases from J, with 7 bases between. Germline V gene data show CDR1 as GTSNPN and CDR2 as SVGIG (reference sequence). The CDR3 sequence is 14 residues long. In DNA, the CDR3 is TGTGCCTGGAGTGCCCCCTATAGCAATCAGCCCCAGCATTTT. Residues: CAWSAPYSNQPQHF.

This chain joins TRBV2 and TRBJ2-7, with no clear D. Trimming removed 4 bases at V and 7 bases at J, with 17 bases between. Germline CDR1 and CDR2: SNHLY and FYNNEI. The CDR3 runs to 14 residues. The CDR3 sequence: CASSVGPLVGEQYF. The CDR3 DNA reads TGTGCCAGCAGTGTGGGCCCCCTGGTGGGGGAGCAGTACTTC.

To note about this clone: This same CDR3 is encoded by further DNA sequences in the sample. The chain couples TRBV2 to TRBJ2-7, with 8 nucleotides matching TRBD1. CDR1 is SNHLY and CDR2 is FYNNEI in the germline V gene. With V trimmed by 6 bases and J by 3 bases, 7 bases remained unmatched. This CDR3 is 14 amino acids long. CDR3 amino acids: CASRDRDRGYEQYF. The CDR3, as DNA: TGTGCCAGCAGGGACAGAGACAGGGGCTACGAGCAGTACTTC.

As to this clone: Other DNA sequences within the sample encode an identical CDR3. V gene TRBV9 combines with J gene TRBJ2-2; 9 bases line up with TRBD2. This CDR3 comprises 16 residues. Unmatched junction bases numbered 2, after V lost 0 bases and J lost 2 bases. Looked up from germline, CDR1 is SGDLS and CDR2 is YYNGEE. The CDR3 region is CASSVGGGVNTGELFF. CDR3 bases: TGTGCCAGCAGCGTAGGCGGGGGGGTCAACACCGGGGAGCTGTTTTTT.

The chain links TRBV6-5 to TRBJ1-1; unclear D gene. V dropped 5 bases and J dropped 5 bases, with 9 bases sitting between them. This CDR3 comprises 12 residues. Germline-derived CDR1 and CDR2 are MNHEY and SVGAGI. The CDR3 nucleotides read TGTGCCAGCAGTGAGGCCGAGACTGAAGCTTTCTTT. It specifies CASSEAETEAFF.

The V and J genes are TRBV30 and TRBJ2-1, with D unclear. V gave up 2 bases and J gave up 4 bases, with 6 bases separating them. The germline CDR1 and CDR2 sequences are GTSNPN and SVGIG (reference sequence). The CDR3 spans 12 residues. The CDR3 loop reads CAWSRLYNEQFF. DNA of the CDR3: TGTGCCTGGAGTAGGCTTTACAATGAGCAGTTCTTC.

Regarding this clone: Its ends do not fully match the called genes, so a read error is possible. The V call is TRBV6-5, the J call TRBJ2-7, with D perhaps being TRBD1 or TRBD2 (5 bases each). Germline CDR1 reads MNHEY; CDR2 reads SVGAGI. CDR3 length equals 14 residues. The CDR3 reads CASRGTGGSSEQYF. The DNA for the CDR3 is TGTGCCAGCAGGGGGACGGGCGGGTCCTCCGAGCAGTACTTC.

This clone was seen a handful of times. This chain uses TRBV6-1 with TRBJ1-5; 7 bases align to TRBD1. V lost 5 bases and J lost 4; bases outside the gene matches: 2. This CDR3 has 13 residues. Germline V lookup: CDR1 MNHNS, CDR2 SASEGT. The DNA of the CDR3 is TGTGCCAGCAGTCAGGACAGGAATCAGCCCCAGCATTTT. Translation gives CASSQDRNQPQHF.

The chain combines TRBV2 with TRBJ2-5, with 10 bases fitting TRBD2. There are 16 residues in the CDR3. The germline CDR1 and CDR2 sequences are SNHLY and FYNNEI. Losses at the gene ends were 2 bases for V and 5 bases for J; bases not matched to a gene: 8. The CDR3 nucleotides are TGTGCCAGCAGTGAATATCTAGCGGGAGTAGGCGAGACCCAGTACTTC. It specifies CASSEYLAGVGETQYF.

The chain couples TRBV6-1 to TRBJ1-2; TRBD1 aligns across 12 bases. After removal of 10 bases from V and 5 bases from J, the junction contained 11 bases not matched to a gene. The CDR3 consists of 15 residues. The germline V gene encodes CDR1 MNHNS and CDR2 SASEGT. The CDR3 DNA follows: TGTGCCATCCCGACCGGGACAGGGGGCTTTTATGGCTACACCTTC. This codes for CAIPTGTGGFYGYTF.

J is TRBJ2-6 and V is TRBV2, with D possibly being TRBD1 (6 bases). Germline-derived CDR1 and CDR2 are SNHLY and FYNNEI. CDR3 size: 16 residues. Trimming took 5 bases from V and 0 from J, leaving 11 bases between them. The CDR3 is CASSPPGVSGANVLTF. The CDR3 coding sequence is TGTGCCAGCAGTCCCCCAGGGGTCTCTGGGGCCAACGTCCTGACTTTC.

This chain connects TRBV5-8 to TRBJ2-7; TRBD2 aligns across 9 bases. CDR1 and CDR2 (germline): SGHTS, YDEGEE. This CDR3 is built from 15 residues. V was clipped by 0 bases and J by 2 bases; unmatched bases: 3. The CDR3 nucleotides read TGTGCCAGCAGCTTGGGGCCTAGCGGGACCTACGAGCAGTACTTC. Residues: CASSLGPSGTYEQYF.

The chain joins TRBV10-3 to TRBJ2-7, with D unclear. With 0 bases removed from V and 0 bases from J, the gap between germline ends came to 12 bases. This CDR3 has 16 residues. CDR1 and CDR2 from the germline V gene are ENHRY and SYGVKD. CDR3 region: CAISESRTGGSYEQYF. The CDR3 DNA is TGTGCCATCAGTGAGTCGAGAACCGGTGGCTCCTACGAGCAGTACTTC.

This sequence joins TRBV10-3 and TRBJ2-6; D may be TRBD1 (6 bases). Germline V lookup: CDR1 ENHRY, CDR2 SYGVKD. V lost 6 bases and J lost 0, with 9 bases in between. The CDR3 runs 15 residues. The DNA for the CDR3 is TGTGCCATCAGGATACAGGGCTCTGGGGCCAACGTCCTGACTTTC. This encodes CAIRIQGSGANVLTF.

This rearrangement joins TRBV5-5 to TRBJ2-5; a weak D match, TRBD2 (7 bases). This CDR3 has 15 amino acids. From germline, CDR1 is SGHKS and CDR2 YYEKEE (reference sequence). V lost 0 bases and J lost 5, with 14 bases in between. DNA of the CDR3: TGTGCCAGCAGCTTGGGACAGGTCGGGGGGGAGACCCAGTACTTC. Translation gives CASSLGQVGGETQYF.

V usage is TRBV30 and J usage is TRBJ2-1, with D perhaps TRBD2 (6 bases). From germline, CDR1 is GTSNPN and CDR2 SVGIG (reference sequence). This CDR3 spans 16 amino acids. Trimming cost V 0 bases and J 0 bases, with 12 bases left between them. The CDR3 region is CAWSVLEGFSYNEQFF. CDR3 in DNA: TGTGCCTGGAGTGTACTGGAGGGGTTCTCCTACAATGAGCAGTTCTTC.

The J gene is TRBJ2-7, the V gene TRBV5-1; 10 nucleotides agree with TRBD2. The CDR3 spans 13 residues. Germline loops: CDR1 SGHRS, CDR2 YFSETQ. Losses at the gene ends were 4 bases for V and 6 bases for J; bases not matched to a gene: 4. The CDR3 coding sequence is TGCGCCAGCAGCACAGGGACTAGCGCCGAGCAGTACTTC. Its protein product is CASSTGTSAEQYF.

The chain recombines TRBV7-2 with TRBJ2-7; 7 positions match TRBD2. CDR1 is SGHTA and CDR2 is FQGNSA in the germline V gene. V was pared by 2 bases and J by 5 bases, with 9 bases of the junction left unmatched. The CDR3 spans 15 residues. This CDR3 is CASSLMGGSVHEQYF. DNA for the CDR3: TGTGCCAGCAGCTTAATGGGCGGGAGCGTCCACGAGCAGTACTTC.

The V and J genes are TRBV5-1 and TRBJ2-1, with a possible D match to TRBD2 (7 bases). V gave up 6 bases and J gave up 0 bases, with 13 bases separating them. From germline, CDR1 is SGHRS and CDR2 YFSETQ. The CDR3 extends over 15 amino acids. The CDR3 sequence is CASTPGGSSYNEQFF. CDR3 coding DNA: TGCGCCAGCACTCCGGGGGGCAGCTCCTACAATGAGCAGTTCTTC.

The rearrangement uses TRBV6-1 and TRBJ1-5, with D unclear. V was cut by 7 bases and J by 0 bases, with 13 bases left in between. Germline V gene sequence: CDR1 MNHNS, CDR2 SASEGT. The CDR3 extends over 15 amino acids. This chain's CDR3 is CASTLGHYSNQPQHF. The CDR3 DNA reads TGTGCCAGCACCCTAGGGCATTATAGCAATCAGCCCCAGCATTTT.